A single sample is the source of the 13 T cell receptor beta chains below, sequenced in a study of blood T cells in healthy people across ages (dated by TCRdb to the mid-2010s). Libraries were built with 5' RACE. Sequencer: Illumina HiSeq 2500. A second PCR of roughly 7 to 12 cycles was performed with a sample-barcoded 5' primer and a J-beta primer mix. The public reads were run again by TCRdb, first through fastp at Q25 and then through MiXCR, and only productive beta chains were kept. Rows merge per CDR3 protein into single entries with the most common DNA and genes. Present in this sample are some 800,000 distinct CDR3 sequences, around 43% of which were seen just once. The ten largest account for 15% to 25% of the sample. The specimen sequenced was blood. The receptors originated from a man aged 55 to 70 in good health.

This clonotype was counted between two and nine times. The genes are TRBV5-1 and TRBJ2-7; 8 positions match TRBD2. This CDR3 contains 16 residues. CDR1 is SGHRS and CDR2 is YFSETQ in the germline V gene. V was clipped by 4 bases and J by 0 bases; unmatched bases: 9. CDR3 nucleotide sequence: TGCGCCAGCAGCCCCGCCATCGGGGGGGCCTCCTACGAGCAGTACTTC. Amino acid sequence: CASSPAIGGASYEQYF.

For the CDR3, the DNA is TGCAGTGCTAGTGAGGACAGGATTAACTACGAGCAGTACTTC. Residues: CSASEDRINYEQYF. V usage is TRBV20-1 and J usage is TRBJ2-7, with 7 bases that match TRBD1. Trimming took 3 bases from V and 3 from J; bases not matched to a gene: 8. The length of the CDR3 is 14 residues. Germline loops: CDR1 DFQATT, CDR2 SNEGSKA (reference sequence).

A few counts support this clonotype. The chain carries TRBV7-2 and TRBJ2-3, with TRBD2 matching 8 bases. V was pared by 5 bases and J by 4 bases, with 2 bases of the junction left unmatched. Germline V gives CDR1 SGHTA, CDR2 FQGNSA. The CDR3 is made up of 13 amino acids. CDR3: CASSRGGPDTQYF. DNA of the CDR3: TGTGCCAGCAGCCGGGGGGGGCCAGATACGCAGTATTTT.

This chain uses TRBV7-9 with TRBJ1-3; TRBD1 agrees at 8 bases. The CDR3 is 15 amino acids. The germline V gene encodes CDR1 SEHNR and CDR2 FQNEAQ (reference sequence). The junction had 5 bases not matched to a gene; V was cut back by 5 bases and J by 2 bases. CDR3 in amino acids: CASSLDRGAGNTIYF. Written as DNA, the CDR3 is TGTGCCAGCAGCCTTGACAGGGGTGCTGGAAACACCATATATTTT.

This clonotype turned up a few times. The chain is built from TRBV19 and TRBJ2-1; TRBD2 agrees at 14 bases. Losses at the gene ends were 3 bases for V and 9 bases for J; bases not matched to a gene: 7. The CDR3 has 16 amino acids. The germline gives CDR1 LNHDA, CDR2 SQIVND (reference sequence). This chain's CDR3 is CASSIIRTSGGSEQFF. In DNA form, the CDR3 reads TGTGCCAGTAGTATCATCCGGACTAGCGGGGGGAGTGAGCAGTTCTTC.

The chain recombines TRBV5-1 with TRBJ1-2; D is perhaps TRBD1 (5 bases). The ends were cut back, 0 bases at V and 8 bases at J, with 14 bases in the middle. This CDR3 is 14 amino acids long. Germline CDR1 is SGHRS and CDR2 is YFSETQ. The CDR3 region has the DNA TGCGCCAGCAGCTTGGATGGCAGGGAGAGGGGCTACACCTTC. As protein: CASSLDGRERGYTF.

This chain joins TRBV20-1 and TRBJ1-2; 7 bases fit TRBD1. This CDR3 has 14 amino acids. Germline assignment: CDR1 DFQATT and CDR2 SNEGSKA (reference sequence). The ends lost 0 bases at V and 4 bases at J; junction bases unmatched: 5. The CDR3, as DNA: TGCAGTGCTAGAGATAGGCAGGGGGTCTATGGCTACACCTTC. Translating it yields CSARDRQGVYGYTF.

This clonotype was found a few times. The rearrangement joins TRBV7-9 to TRBJ1-6, with TRBD1 matching 10 bases. The trim removed 6 bases at V and 9 bases at J, leaving 5 bases unmatched. The CDR3 is 14 amino acids. Germline lookup yields CDR1 SEHNR and CDR2 FQNEAQ (reference sequence). The CDR3 DNA sequence: TGTGCCAGCAGTCCCGACAGGGGGCTTTCACCCCTCCACTTT. As protein: CASSPDRGLSPLHF.

This clonotype appeared a few times. The chain combines TRBV6-6 with TRBJ1-2; D call uncertain. Trimming stripped 6 bases from V and 3 bases from J, with 5 bases between. The CDR3 is made up of 11 amino acids. CDR1 and CDR2 (germline): MNHNY, SVGAGI (reference sequence). The CDR3 DNA is TGTGCCAGCAGCTCCTACTATGGCTACACCTTC. Its translation is CASSSYYGYTF.

The J gene is TRBJ2-7, the V gene TRBV2, with TRBD2 matching 10 bases. V lost 4 bases and J lost 6; bases outside the gene matches: 9. Looked up from germline, CDR1 is SNHLY and CDR2 is FYNNEI. The CDR3 sequence is 15 residues long. The CDR3 DNA sequence: TGTGCCAGCAGTGCCTTTTTAGCGGGGGGTACCGAGCAGTACTTC. It yields the protein CASSAFLAGGTEQYF.

This clonotype was detected only once. The chain employs TRBV29-1 and TRBJ1-2; 7 positions match TRBD1. J gave up 8 bases and V 7 bases, and 7 bases lay outside the gene matches. Germline V gives CDR1 SQVTM, CDR2 ANQGSEA. This CDR3 spans 11 amino acids. The CDR3 DNA reads as TGCAGCGCCGGGACAGTGGAAGGCTACACCTTC. This translates into CSAGTVEGYTF.

This clonotype was found once. This could be a read error, since a much larger clone is one nucleotide away. This chain links TRBV6-6 with TRBJ1-5, with 8 bases lining up with TRBD1. The CDR3 contains 15 residues. The V gene's germline CDR1 is MNHNY and CDR2 SVGAGI (reference sequence). CDR3 sequence reads: CASSYLGTGKQPQHF. The CDR3 coding sequence is TGTGCCAGCAGTTACCTTGGGACAGGCAAGCAGCCCCAGCATTTT.

Points on this clonotype: At one boundary the junction diverges from the germline segment, which might be a read error. This chain joins TRBV6-1 and TRBJ2-3; TRBD2 matches 9 bases. This CDR3 is 16 amino acids long. The germline V gene has CDR1 MNHNS and CDR2 SASEGT. The CDR3 DNA is TGTGCTAGCAGTGAATGGCGGGGGGGACGCACAGATACGCAGTATTTT. Its translation is CASSEWRGGRTDTQYF.